Listed here are 16 T cell receptor beta chains from one sample, sequenced in a study of OX40 agonist ivuxolimab in advanced cancers. The method was immunoSEQ multiplex PCR; TCRdb's version includes in-frame clones alone and lacks a portion of them. Among roughly 50,000 clones listed, roughly 84% were seen once. The source was CD4+ or CD8+ T cells sorted from blood, collected in a trial of the OX40 agonist ivuxolimab. These receptor sequences come from an adult with an advanced solid tumor such as melanoma, head and neck, liver or kidney cancer.

This clone was recorded once. The chain combines TRBV19 with TRBJ2-2, with unresolved D. Germline CDR1 reads LNHDA; CDR2 reads SQIVND (reference sequence). This CDR3 has 13 residues. V was clipped by 10 bases and J by 0 bases, with 9 bases between them. This chain's CDR3 is CATGRSNTGELFF. CDR3 nucleotide sequence: TGTGCCACCGGACGGTCGAACACCGGGGAGCTGTTTTTT.

This clone appeared a single time. V is TRBV5-1 and J is TRBJ2-5, with D unclear. Germline CDR1 is SGHRS and CDR2 is YFSETQ. Trimming took off 1 base at V and 5 bases at J, with 9 bases between the two ends. The CDR3 has 13 amino acids. CDR3 sequence reads: CASSLKLGETQYF. The CDR3 DNA reads as TGCGCCAGCAGCTTGAAGCTGGGGGAGACCCAGTACTTC.

V usage is TRBV5-4 and J usage is TRBJ1-2; D is uncertain. V shed 1 base and J shed 2 bases, with 9 bases lying between them. In germline, CDR1 is SGHNT, CDR2 YYREEE (reference sequence). The CDR3 covers 14 residues. CDR3 in DNA: TGTGCCAGCAGCTTGCGGACGGGGAACTATGGCTACACCTTC. It encodes CASSLRTGNYGYTF.

This clone came up once. The rearrangement joins TRBV5-1 to TRBJ2-1; D might be TRBD1 or TRBD2, each matching 5 bases. V shed 1 base and J shed 1 base, with 9 bases lying between them. This CDR3 comprises 15 residues. The germline V gene has CDR1 SGHRS and CDR2 YFSETQ. The CDR3 loop is CASSLSGASYNEQFF. In DNA form, the CDR3 reads TGCGCCAGCAGCTTGTCCGGGGCTTCCTACAATGAGCAGTTCTTC.

V usage is TRBV9 and J usage is TRBJ1-3; unclear D gene. This CDR3 region has 15 residues. V lost 0 bases, J lost 0 bases, and 7 bases lay in between. CDR1 and CDR2 (germline): SGDLS, YYNGEE. Here the CDR3 DNA reads TGTGCCAGCAGCGTAGCGGGGTTCTCTGGAAACACCATATATTTT. Translation: CASSVAGFSGNTIYF.

The chain combines TRBV28 with TRBJ2-3; D might be TRBD1 (5 bases). The CDR3 is 15 residues long. The germline gives CDR1 MDHEN, CDR2 SYDVKM. Trimming shortened V by 8 bases and J by 2 bases, and 17 bases separated the two germline ends. The CDR3 bases are TGTGCCAGCGACCACAGGCAGGACACCACAGATACGCAGTATTTT. Protein sequence: CASDHRQDTTDTQYF.

For this clone: The sample holds other DNA sequences that translate to the same CDR3. V gene TRBV28 combines with J gene TRBJ1-1, with D uncertain. The CDR3 sequence is 14 residues long. Germline values: CDR1 MDHEN, CDR2 SYDVKM. Between the trimmed V and J ends, which lost 4 bases and 1 base, there was a span of 10 bases. The CDR3 protein is CASSSSGKNTEAFF. The CDR3 region has the DNA TGTGCCAGCAGTTCATCCGGTAAGAACACTGAAGCTTTCTTT.

This chain links TRBV4-1 with TRBJ2-4; possibly TRBD1 for D (5 bases). This CDR3 spans 16 amino acids. V lost 2 bases to trimming and J lost 5 bases, with 16 bases between them. CDR1 is MGHRA and CDR2 is YSYEKL in the germline V gene. DNA of the CDR3: TGCGCCAGCAGCCAAAGGACGGACACTCGTCAAAACATTCAGTACTTC. It specifies CASSQRTDTRQNIQYF.

This sequence joins TRBV29-1 and TRBJ2-3, with a possible D match to TRBD2 (5 bases). Germline lookup yields CDR1 SQVTM and CDR2 ANQGSEA. There are 16 residues in the CDR3. V shed 1 base and J shed 1 base, with 15 bases lying between them. CDR3 nucleotide sequence: TGCAGCGTTGAAGGGGCGTCAGGACTGGGCACAGATACGCAGTATTTT. Its protein is CSVEGASGLGTDTQYF.

This chain joins TRBV4-1 and TRBJ2-5; a possible D gene is TRBD2 (5 bases). The CDR3 extends over 15 amino acids. CDR1 and CDR2 from the germline V gene are MGHRA and YSYEKL. Trimming shortened V by 0 bases and J by 7 bases, and 15 bases separated the two germline ends. The CDR3 loop is CASSQDRLARGTQYF. For the CDR3, the DNA is TGCGCCAGCAGCCAAGATCGGCTAGCCCGGGGGACCCAGTACTTC.

The rearrangement links TRBV5-4 to TRBJ2-7, with 7 bases fitting TRBD2. The CDR3 runs to 14 residues. In germline, CDR1 is SGHNT, CDR2 YYREEE (reference sequence). With 0 bases clipped from V and 5 bases from J, the junction kept 5 bases outside the gene matches. The CDR3 DNA follows: TGTGCCAGCAGCTTGGGCGGGAGAGTCGACGAGCAGTACTTC. Protein product: CASSLGGRVDEQYF.

This chain connects TRBV5-1 to TRBJ2-7; a possible D gene is TRBD2 (6 bases). CDR3 size: 14 residues. The V end lost 0 bases, the J end lost 1 base, and 8 bases lay between the germline ends. Germline CDR1 and CDR2: SGHRS and YFSETQ. This CDR3 reads CASSLEAGSYEQYF. The DNA for the CDR3 is TGCGCCAGCAGCTTGGAGGCGGGATCCTACGAGCAGTACTTC.

V is TRBV13 and J is TRBJ2-1; D uncertain. V gave up 0 bases and J gave up 10 bases, with 13 bases separating them. The CDR3 consists of 14 residues. Germline V gene lookup returns CDR1 PRHDT and CDR2 FYEKMQ (reference sequence). This CDR3 is CASSLGISSTEQFF. DNA for the CDR3: TGTGCCAGCAGCTTAGGCATTAGCAGTACCGAGCAGTTCTTC.

CDR3 bases: TGTGCCAGCAGCTTAGGACCTTCGGGACATCTTAGCTCCTACGAGCAGTACTTC. Translating it yields CASSLGPSGHLSSYEQYF. The chain links TRBV11-1 to TRBJ2-7; maybe TRBD1 (6 bases). V was shortened by 1 base and J by 0 bases, with 19 bases between the two germline ends. The V gene's germline CDR1 is SGHAT and CDR2 FQDESV (reference sequence). The CDR3 has 18 amino acids.

J is TRBJ1-4 and V is TRBV19, with D maybe TRBD1 (6 bases). Germline V CDR1 and CDR2: LNHDA, SQIVND (reference sequence). V lost 9 bases, J lost 8 bases, and 19 bases lay in between. This CDR3 comprises 14 residues. The CDR3 loop reads CASRGSGFGEKLFF. CDR3 DNA sequence: TGTGCCAGCAGGGGATCGGGATTTGGAGAAAAACTGTTTTTT.

CDR3 DNA: TGTGCCAGCAGTCCCGGCACCAATCAGCCCCAGCATTTT. It codes for CASSPGTNQPQHF. The gene calls are TRBV27 and TRBJ1-5; no definite D call. Looked up from germline, CDR1 is MNHEY and CDR2 is SMNVEV (reference sequence). This CDR3 is 13 amino acids long. V lost 5 bases and J lost 3, with 8 bases in between.